This T cell receptor (beta chain) was sequenced during a study of early T cells in non-severe SARS-CoV-2 infection. Germline-derived CDR1 and CDR2 are MDHEN and SYDVKM. Deletions cut 3 bases from V and 4 bases from J, with 9 bases between. The CDR3 runs to 13 residues. TCRdb fed the 5' RACE reads into MiXCR, producing one record per CDR3 protein. The table records tens of thousands of distinct CDR3 sequences, about 8.9% of them present only once. This clonotype was seen repeatedly, ten times or more. V usage is TRBV28 and J usage is TRBJ1-2; TRBD1 might be the D (5 bases). The sequence derives from an adult who was a healthcare worker with PCR-confirmed SARS-CoV-2 infection or an uninfected control (not recorded which). Sample: whole blood. The CDR3 DNA reads TGTGCCAGCAGTTTGGGGCTGGCCTATGGCTACACCTTC. Amino acid sequence: CASSLGLAYGYTF.